This is a list of T cell receptor beta chains from one sample in a study of blood T cell repertoires in COVID-19. Only in-frame clones appear in the TCRdb table, and some are missing; sequencing was by immunoSEQ multiplex PCR. The table records approximately 170,000 clones, 85% to 90% of them present only once. The specimen was peripheral blood. The receptors stem from a woman at least 80 years old in a cohort sampled during active or convalescent COVID-19. Both conserved end residues are part of each CDR3. The order of the fields is V gene, J gene, clone size, D gene, CDR3 protein, CDR3 DNA. The D gene is left open where the match is weak. Only part of the rows carry a size: once, few, many, or a class if the clone is expanded.

TRBV12-3/TRBV12-4	TRBJ1-5	once	.	CASSLGRSQPQHF	TGTGCCAGCAGTTTAGGAAGGAGCCAGCCCCAGCATTTT
TRBV7-7	TRBJ1-4	.	TRBD1	CASSLSLDRDEKLFF	TGTGCTAGCAGCTTATCGCTCGACAGGGATGAAAAACTGTTTTTT
TRBV2	TRBJ1-2	.	TRBD1	CASSLDRVGYTF	TGTGCCAGCAGTCTGGACAGGGTTGGCTACACCTTC
TRBV4-1	TRBJ1-3	.	TRBD1	CASSLRQGTGNTIYF	TGCGCCAGCAGTCTTAGACAGGGGACAGGAAACACCATATATTTT
TRBV5-1	TRBJ2-1	once	TRBD2	CASSLGELAGVDEQFF	TGCGCCAGCAGCTTGGGTGAGTTAGCGGGAGTTGATGAGCAGTTCTTC
TRBV7-8	TRBJ1-2	.	.	CASSPSLIQGHGYTF	TGTGCCAGCAGCCCGAGTTTAATACAGGGTCATGGCTACACCTTC
TRBV10-3	TRBJ2-1	.	TRBD2	CAISELAGGVNEQFF	TGTGCCATCAGTGAACTAGCGGGAGGCGTTAATGAGCAGTTCTTC
TRBV7-9	TRBJ2-3	.	.	CASSRRGRGVTDTQYF	TGTGCCAGCAGCCGCCGGGGGAGGGGGGTCACAGATACGCAGTATTTT
TRBV5-4	TRBJ2-1	.	TRBD2	CASSLRLAGSNEQFF	TGTGCCAGCAGCTTGCGGCTAGCGGGAAGTAATGAGCAGTTCTTC
TRBV7-9	TRBJ2-1	.	TRBD2	CASSSPGTSLVYNEQFF	TGTGCCAGCAGCTCACCCGGGACTAGCCTCGTATACAATGAGCAGTTCTTC
TRBV30	TRBJ1-5	.	.	CAWRGLNNQPQHF	TGTGCCTGGAGGGGACTTAACAATCAGCCCCAGCATTTT
TRBV28	TRBJ1-3	.	.	CASNIGGGEGNTIYF	TGTGCCAGCAATATAGGGGGGGGCGAAGGAAACACCATATATTTT
TRBV21-1	TRBJ1-4	.	.	CASSKEGDRDATNEKLFF	TGTGCCAGCAGCAAAGAGGGGGACAGGGACGCAACTAATGAAAAACTGTTTTTT
TRBV2	TRBJ1-6	.	TRBD1	CATRPGDRENSPLHF	TGTGCCACCCGGCCAGGGGACAGGGAAAATTCACCCCTCCACTTT
TRBV4-1	TRBJ2-5	.	.	CASSQAGVGQETQYF	TGCGCCAGCAGCCAAGCGGGGGTGGGGCAAGAGACCCAGTACTTC
TRBV3-1/TRBV3-2	TRBJ1-2	.	TRBD1	CASSPGQGSWYGYTF	TGTGCCAGCAGCCCGGGACAGGGAAGTTGGTATGGCTACACCTTC
TRBV5-1	TRBJ2-2	.	TRBD2	CASSSISGGPQAGELFF	TGCGCCAGCAGTTCGATTAGCGGGGGCCCCCAGGCCGGGGAGCTGTTTTTT
TRBV11-3	TRBJ2-5	.	.	CASSQQETQYF	TGTGCCAGCAGCCAGCAAGAGACCCAGTACTTC
TRBV18	TRBJ1-1	.	.	CASSGQKYTEAFF	TGTGCCAGCTCGGGCCAGAAATACACTGAAGCTTTCTTT
TRBV14	TRBJ2-1	.	.	CASSPGDSDFYNEQFF	TGTGCCAGCAGCCCAGGTGACAGCGACTTTTACAATGAGCAGTTCTTC
TRBV12-5	TRBJ1-1	.	.	CASGTTPGTEAFF	TGTGCTAGTGGTACAACGCCCGGGACTGAAGCTTTCTTT
TRBV30	TRBJ1-1	.	TRBD1	CASGQGARNEAFF	TGTGCCTCCGGACAGGGGGCGCGAAATGAAGCTTTCTTT
TRBV19	TRBJ1-3	once	.	CASRPGSTSGTIYF	TGTGCCAGTAGACCGGGATCAACTTCGGGCACCATATATTTT
TRBV4-1	TRBJ1-2	.	.	CASSQSGALIGYTF	TGCGCCAGCAGCCAATCAGGGGCTCTTATAGGGTACACCTTC
TRBV20-1	TRBJ2-5	.	.	CSARGGAQYF	TGCAGTGCTAGGGGGGGTGCCCAGTACTTC
TRBV10-1	TRBJ2-3	.	TRBD1	CASSLDRGPQYF	TGCGCCAGCAGTTTGGACAGGGGGCCGCAGTATTTT
TRBV5-1	TRBJ2-1	.	TRBD2	CASSFDEREGEYEQFF	TGCGCCAGCAGTTTTGATGAGCGGGAGGGTGAATATGAGCAGTTCTTC
TRBV5-6	TRBJ1-4	.	TRBD1	CASSMTGGDEKLFF	TGTGCCAGCAGCATGACAGGGGGTGATGAAAAACTGTTTTTT
TRBV10-3	TRBJ2-7	.	.	CAISESQGNEQYF	TGTGCCATCAGTGAGTCGCAGGGAAACGAGCAGTACTTC
TRBV27	TRBJ2-3	.	.	CSTTTDRSTDTQYF	TGTTCAACCACCACGGACAGATCGACAGATACGCAGTATTTT
TRBV5-1	TRBJ2-7	.	.	CASSLGSRSHEQYF	TGCGCCAGCAGCTTGGGCTCCCGGTCCCACGAGCAGTACTTC
TRBV5-5	TRBJ2-7	.	TRBD2	CASSFRLAGVLSSYEQYF	TGTGCCAGCAGCTTTCGACTAGCGGGGGTCCTAAGCTCCTACGAGCAGTACTTC
TRBV5-1	TRBJ1-2	.	TRBD1	CASSLARTGKYGYTF	TGCGCCAGCAGCTTGGCCAGGACAGGGAAATATGGCTACACCTTC
TRBV30	TRBJ1-5	.	TRBD1	CAWSVNRGQPQHF	TGTGCCTGGAGTGTAAACAGGGGCCAGCCCCAGCATTTT
TRBV18	TRBJ2-1	.	TRBD2	CASSLITMVERESSDEQFF	TGTGCCAGCTCACTAATCACCATGGTAGAGCGGGAGAGCTCGGATGAGCAGTTCTTC
TRBV15	TRBJ2-1	.	.	CATSRGFSSNEQFF	TGTGCCACCAGCAGAGGGTTTTCGAGTAATGAGCAGTTCTTC
TRBV9	TRBJ2-1	.	TRBD2	CASSADGTINEQFF	TGTGCCAGCAGCGCAGACGGGACTATCAATGAGCAGTTCTTC
TRBV6-2/TRBV6-3	TRBJ1-5	.	TRBD1	CASSWTGGNQPQHF	TGTGCCAGCAGCTGGACAGGGGGCAATCAGCCCCAGCATTTT
TRBV5-1	TRBJ2-2	once	.	CASSLDGQNTGELFF	TGCGCCAGCAGCTTGGACGGACAGAACACCGGGGAGCTGTTTTTT
TRBV5-1	TRBJ2-2	.	.	CASSLGVRVNTGELFF	TGCGCCAGCAGCTTGGGTGTCAGGGTGAATACCGGGGAGCTGTTTTTT
TRBV4-2	TRBJ1-2	.	.	CASSQVLIGGSDGYTF	TGTGCCAGCAGCCAAGTCTTAATCGGCGGGTCGGACGGCTACACCTTC
TRBV29-1	TRBJ1-2	.	.	CSVDHRKEGYTF	TGCAGCGTTGATCACCGAAAGGAGGGCTACACCTTC
TRBV19	TRBJ1-2	.	.	CASSKTEVLNYGYTF	TGTGCCAGTAGTAAGACAGAAGTGCTGAACTATGGCTACACCTTC
TRBV18	TRBJ2-7	.	.	CASSYGTISSYEQYF	TGTGCCAGCTCTTATGGCACAATAAGCTCCTACGAGCAGTACTTC
TRBV19	TRBJ1-2	.	TRBD1	CASSRDRAASNYGYTF	TGTGCCAGTAGTAGGGACAGAGCGGCCTCTAACTATGGCTACACCTTC
TRBV19	TRBJ1-6	.	TRBD1	CASSIGQGSHSPLHF	TGTGCCAGTAGTATCGGACAGGGGTCCCATTCACCCCTCCACTTT
TRBV13	TRBJ1-3	.	TRBD1	CASSSQDRGNTIYF	TGTGCCAGCAGTTCACAGGACAGGGGAAACACCATATATTTT
TRBV7-2	TRBJ2-2	.	.	CASSSGVTGELFF	TGTGCCAGCAGCTCAGGGGTAACCGGGGAGCTGTTTTTT